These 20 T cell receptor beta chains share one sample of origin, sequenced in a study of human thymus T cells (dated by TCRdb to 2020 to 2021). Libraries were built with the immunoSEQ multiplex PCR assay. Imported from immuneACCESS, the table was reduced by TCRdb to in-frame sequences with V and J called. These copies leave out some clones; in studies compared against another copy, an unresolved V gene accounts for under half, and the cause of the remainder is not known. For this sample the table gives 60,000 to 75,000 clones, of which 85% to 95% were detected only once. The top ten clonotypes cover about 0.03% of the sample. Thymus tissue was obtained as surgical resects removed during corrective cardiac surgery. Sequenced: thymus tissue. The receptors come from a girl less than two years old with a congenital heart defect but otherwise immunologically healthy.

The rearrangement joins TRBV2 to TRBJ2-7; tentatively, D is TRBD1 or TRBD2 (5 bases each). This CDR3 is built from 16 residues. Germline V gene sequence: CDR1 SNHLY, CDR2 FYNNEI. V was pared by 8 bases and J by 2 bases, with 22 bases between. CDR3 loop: CASHDLLPGRTYEQYF. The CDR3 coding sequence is TGTGCCAGCCACGACCTACTTCCGGGGCGCACCTACGAGCAGTACTTC.

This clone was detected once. The CDR3: CASSGQIAPGVETQYF. CDR3 in DNA: TGCGCCAGCAGCGGACAGATCGCTCCGGGTGTGGAGACCCAGTACTTC. This chain connects TRBV5-1 to TRBJ2-5; perhaps TRBD1 as D (6 bases). Trimming removed 4 bases from V and 5 bases from J, with 21 bases in between. The CDR3 totals 16 residues. The germline gives CDR1 SGHRS, CDR2 YFSETQ.

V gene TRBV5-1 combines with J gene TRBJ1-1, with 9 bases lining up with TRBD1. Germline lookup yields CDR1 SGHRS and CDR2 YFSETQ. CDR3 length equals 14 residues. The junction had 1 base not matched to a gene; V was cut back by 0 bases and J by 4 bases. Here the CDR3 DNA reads TGCGCCAGCAGCTTGGGGGACAGGGTCACTGAAGCTTTCTTT. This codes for CASSLGDRVTEAFF. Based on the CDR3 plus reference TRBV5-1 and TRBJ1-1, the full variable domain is KAGVTQTPRYLIKTRGQQVTLSCSPISGHRSVSWYQQTPGQGLQFLFEYFSETQRNKGNFPGRFSGRQFSNSRSEMNVSTLELGDSALYLCASSLGDRVTEAFFGQGTRLTVV.

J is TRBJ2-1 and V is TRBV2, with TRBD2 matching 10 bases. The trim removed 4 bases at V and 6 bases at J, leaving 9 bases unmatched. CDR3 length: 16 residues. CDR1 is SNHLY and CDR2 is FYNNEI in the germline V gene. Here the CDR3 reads CASSALPGLAVNEQFF. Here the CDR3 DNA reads TGTGCCAGCAGTGCCCTGCCCGGACTAGCGGTCAATGAGCAGTTCTTC.

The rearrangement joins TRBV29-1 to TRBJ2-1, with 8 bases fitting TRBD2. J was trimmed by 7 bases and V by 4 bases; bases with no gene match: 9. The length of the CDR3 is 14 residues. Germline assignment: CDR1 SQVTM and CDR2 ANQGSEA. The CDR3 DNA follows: TGCAGCGTTGGGGAGAAGCGGGAGTCGAATGAGCAGTTCTTC. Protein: CSVGEKRESNEQFF.

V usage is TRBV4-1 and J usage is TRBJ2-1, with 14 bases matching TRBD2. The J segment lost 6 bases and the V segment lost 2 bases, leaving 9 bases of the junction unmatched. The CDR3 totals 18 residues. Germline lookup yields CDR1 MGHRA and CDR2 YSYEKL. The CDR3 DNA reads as TGCGCCAGCAGCCAACAAGCACCGGGACTAGCGGGAGTCAATGAGCAGTTCTTC. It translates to CASSQQAPGLAGVNEQFF.

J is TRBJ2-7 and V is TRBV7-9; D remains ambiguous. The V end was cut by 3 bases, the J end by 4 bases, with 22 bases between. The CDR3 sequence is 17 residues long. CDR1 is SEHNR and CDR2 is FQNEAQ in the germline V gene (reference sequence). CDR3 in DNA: TGTGCCAGCAGCTTGGCTGAAACCGAATACCGCAATTACGAGCAGTACTTC. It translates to CASSLAETEYRNYEQYF.

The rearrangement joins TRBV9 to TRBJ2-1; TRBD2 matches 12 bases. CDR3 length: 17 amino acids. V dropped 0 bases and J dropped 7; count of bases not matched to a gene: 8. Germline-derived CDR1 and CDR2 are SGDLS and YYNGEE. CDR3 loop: CASSVESSGRAWNEQFF. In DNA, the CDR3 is TGTGCCAGCAGCGTAGAATCTAGCGGGAGGGCCTGGAATGAGCAGTTCTTC.

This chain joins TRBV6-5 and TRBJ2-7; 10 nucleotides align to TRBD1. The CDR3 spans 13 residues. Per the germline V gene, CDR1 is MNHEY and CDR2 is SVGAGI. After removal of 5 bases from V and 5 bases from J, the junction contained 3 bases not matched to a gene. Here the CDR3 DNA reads TGTGCCAGCAGTCGGACAGGGGGGCACGAGCAGTACTTC. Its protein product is CASSRTGGHEQYF.

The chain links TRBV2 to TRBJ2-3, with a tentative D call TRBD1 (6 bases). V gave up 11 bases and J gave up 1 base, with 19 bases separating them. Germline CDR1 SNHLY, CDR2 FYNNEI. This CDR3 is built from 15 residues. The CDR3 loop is CAFQGSAGCTDTQYF. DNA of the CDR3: TGTGCCTTCCAGGGGAGCGCAGGGTGCACAGATACGCAGTATTTT.

Here the CDR3 reads CASSLRRLAGGPAETQYF. The CDR3 DNA reads as TGTGCCAGCAGTCTGCGTCGACTAGCGGGAGGGCCGGCGGAGACCCAGTACTTC. The chain employs TRBV28 and TRBJ2-5, with 14 bases matching TRBD2. The CDR3 runs to 18 residues. J lost 5 bases, V lost 5 bases, and 13 bases had no gene match. CDR1 is MDHEN, CDR2 SYDVKM, per germline.

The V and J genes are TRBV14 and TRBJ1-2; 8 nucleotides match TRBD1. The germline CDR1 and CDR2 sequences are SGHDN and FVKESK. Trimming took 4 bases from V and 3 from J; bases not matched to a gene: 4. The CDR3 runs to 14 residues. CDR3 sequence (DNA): TGTGCCAGCAGCCGGGACAGGTACTACTATGGCTACACCTTC. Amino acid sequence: CASSRDRYYYGYTF.

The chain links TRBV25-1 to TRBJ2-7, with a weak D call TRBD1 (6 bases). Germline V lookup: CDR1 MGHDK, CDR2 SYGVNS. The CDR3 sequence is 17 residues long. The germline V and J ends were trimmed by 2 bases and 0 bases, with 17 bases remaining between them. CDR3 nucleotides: TGTGCCAGCAGTGAACCCTTGGGGCAGGGGAGCTCCTACGAGCAGTACTTC. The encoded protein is CASSEPLGQGSSYEQYF.

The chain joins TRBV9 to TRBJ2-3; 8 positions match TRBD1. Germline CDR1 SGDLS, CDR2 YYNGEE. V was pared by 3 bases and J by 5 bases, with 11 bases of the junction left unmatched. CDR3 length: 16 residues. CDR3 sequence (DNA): TGTGCCAGCAGCGCAAATAATTCGGGGACAGGAGATACGCAGTATTTT. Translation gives CASSANNSGTGDTQYF.

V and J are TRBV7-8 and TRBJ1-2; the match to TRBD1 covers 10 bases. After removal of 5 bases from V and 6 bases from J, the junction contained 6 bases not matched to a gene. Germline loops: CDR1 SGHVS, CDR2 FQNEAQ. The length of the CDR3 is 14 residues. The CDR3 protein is CASSEPGQGNGYTF. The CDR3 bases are TGTGCCAGCAGCGAACCGGGACAGGGGAATGGCTACACCTTC.

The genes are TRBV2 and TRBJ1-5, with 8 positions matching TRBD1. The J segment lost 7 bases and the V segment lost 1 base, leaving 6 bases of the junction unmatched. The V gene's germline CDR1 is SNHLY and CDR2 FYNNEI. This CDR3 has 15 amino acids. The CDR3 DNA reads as TGTGCCAGCAGTGAAGGGACAGGGCGAAGGCAGCCCCAGCATTTT. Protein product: CASSEGTGRRQPQHF.

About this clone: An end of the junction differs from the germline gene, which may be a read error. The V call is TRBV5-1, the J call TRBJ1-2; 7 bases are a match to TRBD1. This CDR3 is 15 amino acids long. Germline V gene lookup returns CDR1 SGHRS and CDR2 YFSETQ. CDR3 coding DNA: TGCGCCAGCAGCTTGGAAGGGACAGCAACCTATGGCTCCACCTTC. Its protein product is CASSLEGTATYGSTF. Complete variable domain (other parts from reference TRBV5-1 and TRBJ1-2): KAGVTQTPRYLIKTRGQQVTLSCSPISGHRSVSWYQQTPGQGLQFLFEYFSETQRNKGNFPGRFSGRQFSNSRSEMNVSTLELGDSALYLCASSLEGTATYGSTFGSGTRLTVV.

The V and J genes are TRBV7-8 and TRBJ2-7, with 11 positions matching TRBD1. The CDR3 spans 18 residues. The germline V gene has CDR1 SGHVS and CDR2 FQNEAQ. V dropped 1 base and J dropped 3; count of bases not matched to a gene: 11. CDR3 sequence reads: CASSLDRTGGSWDYEQYF. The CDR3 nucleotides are TGTGCCAGCAGCTTAGATAGGACAGGGGGCAGTTGGGACTACGAGCAGTACTTC.

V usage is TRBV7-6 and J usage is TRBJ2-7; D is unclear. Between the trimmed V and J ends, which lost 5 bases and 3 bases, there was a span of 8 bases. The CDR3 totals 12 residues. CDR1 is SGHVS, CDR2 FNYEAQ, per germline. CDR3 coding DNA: TGTGCCAGCAGCGCAATAGGCTACGAGCAGTACTTC. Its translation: CASSAIGYEQYF. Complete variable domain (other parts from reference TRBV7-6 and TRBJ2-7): GAGVSQSPRYKVTKRGQDVALRCDPISGHVSLYWYRQALGQGPEFLTYFNYEAQQDKSGLPNDRFSAERPEGSISTLTIQRTEQRDSAMYRCASSAIGYEQYFGPGTRLTVT.

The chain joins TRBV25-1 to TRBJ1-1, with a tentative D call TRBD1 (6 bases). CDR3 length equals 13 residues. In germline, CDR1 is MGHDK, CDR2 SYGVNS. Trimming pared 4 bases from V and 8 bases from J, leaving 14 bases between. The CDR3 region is CASSVRGSDEAFF. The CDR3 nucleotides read TGTGCCAGCAGTGTCAGGGGATCAGACGAAGCTTTCTTT.